This section outlines one TCR beta chain sequence together with its context. This clone appeared many times. Its target antigen remains unknown. Within one base of it there is no much larger clone, and no base qualities were kept. To prepare the library, PCR was applied. The listed sequencing device is Illumina HiSeq 4000. The TCR beta-chain CDR3 region of each patient was profiled by high-throughput sequencing. From the authors' description of their analysis: A classifier to discriminate distant-metastatic papillary thyroid cancer patients was built from CDR3 differences across clinicopathological groups. Repertoire diversity was assessed with the Shannon index, and tumor-blood repertoire similarity with the Morisita-Horn index. The public reads were reanalyzed by TCRdb: fastp trimming at Q25, MiXCR alignment, in-frame beta chains only. The authors' filters were not applied to this entry. The sample table records 35,000 to 45,000 clones; around 21% of these occur just once. The ten largest clones add up to around 15% of the sample.

This sample was included in a study of metastatic and nonmetastatic thyroid tumors (dated by TCRdb to 2020 to 2021). With regard to the full study: For patients with malignant and with benign thyroid disease, the researchers compared repertoires between peripheral blood samples and tumor or nodule tissue samples. The full study reports these points: In both blood and tumor samples, TCR beta diversity was reported to be significantly higher in malignant tumors than in benign nodules.

No patient had received any treatment before thyroid surgery. Using T-cell receptor beta sequencing, the study looked back at clinical samples from patients collected from about 2012 to 2018. The sequenced sample consisted of blood. The sequence derives from a female donor with papillary thyroid cancer or a benign thyroid nodule (not recorded which). Some clones in this sample may be carry-over from other donors' samples.

The CDR3 in this case is CASSLIPSGTDTQYF. The DNA reads TGTGCCAGCAGCCTAATTCCTAGCGGCACAGATACGCAGTATTTT. The chain is made from TRBV11-2 and TRBJ2-3, and TRBD2 may be the D gene, going by 6 matching bases. The V and J ends are trimmed by 5 bases and 1 base, leaving 13 bases between them. From the germline V gene, CDR1 is SGHAT and CDR2 is FQNNGV. The CDR3 contains 15 residues, cysteine and phenylalanine counted. The retained sequence is limited to the CDR3, 45 bases, with the frame set at the first base.